The rows below give T cell receptor beta chains drawn from one sample of a study of identical twins. TCRdb recomputed calls from the 5' RACE reads with MiXCR, one row per CDR3 protein. The data hold hundreds of thousands of distinct CDR3 sequences, with roughly a quarter observed a single time. The sample was also linked to a second study, of T cells expressing NK-cell markers.

Material for sequencing was CD4+ T cells sorted from blood. The receptors shown here come from a woman aged 18-29 years in good health. The CDR3 runs from the conserved cysteine through the conserved F or W. The D gene is left open where the match is weak. Size tells how often a clone was seen (once, few, many) or the class of an expanded clone, and some rows leave it out.

V,J,D,size,CDR3,DNA
TRBV19,TRBJ2-1,-,-,CARQLQPLQRRRHEQFF,TGTGCCAGACAGCTTCAGCCCCTACAGCGGCGCAGACATGAGCAGTTCTTC
TRBV5-1,TRBJ2-1,-,-,CASSLYGVGNNEQFF,TGCGCCAGCAGCTTGTACGGGGTGGGGAACAATGAGCAGTTCTTC
TRBV2,TRBJ2-3,-,-,CASSRLRGDTQYF,TGTGCCAGCAGCCGCCTCAGGGGAGATACGCAGTATTTT
TRBV12-3/TRBV12-4,TRBJ2-2,TRBD2,few,CASNPLAGLFAGELFF,TGTGCCAGCAACCCACTAGCGGGTCTTTTCGCCGGGGAGCTGTTTTTT
TRBV5-1,TRBJ2-7,TRBD1,-,CASSVGDRGPPYEQYF,TGCGCCAGCAGCGTCGGGGACAGGGGACCCCCCTACGAGCAGTACTTC
TRBV6-1,TRBJ1-5,TRBD1,few,CASSRQGSQPQHF,TGTGCCAGCAGCCGACAGGGAAGTCAGCCCCAGCATTTT
TRBV20-1,TRBJ2-1,-,few,CSASLAIDEQFF,TGCAGTGCTAGCCTAGCGATCGATGAGCAGTTCTTC
TRBV27,TRBJ2-7,-,-,CASSLFGTFWGEQYF,TGTGCCAGCAGTTTATTCGGGACTTTTTGGGGCGAGCAGTACTTC
TRBV3-1,TRBJ2-7,TRBD1,-,CASSHTGTGYSEQYF,TGTGCCAGCAGCCACACCGGGACAGGGTACTCCGAGCAGTACTTC
TRBV12-3/TRBV12-4,TRBJ1-1,-,-,CASSWFTDEAFF,TGTGCCAGCAGTTGGTTTACGGATGAAGCTTTCTTT
TRBV5-5,TRBJ2-3,TRBD1,once,CASSFGGRGLTDTQYF,TGTGCCAGCAGCTTTGGTGGCAGGGGGCTCACAGATACGCAGTATTTT
TRBV27,TRBJ2-2,-,-,CASRGSHLFGELFF,TGTGCCAGCAGGGGGTCACACCTCTTCGGGGAGCTGTTTTTT
TRBV12-3/TRBV12-4,TRBJ2-4,TRBD2,few,CASGGEGGVKNIQYF,TGTGCCAGCGGAGGGGAGGGAGGCGTCAAAAACATTCAGTACTTC
TRBV29-1,TRBJ1-1,-,few,CSVGGDKREAFF,TGCAGCGTTGGGGGAGACAAGCGGGAAGCTTTCTTT
TRBV7-6,TRBJ2-7,TRBD1,-,CASSLGGQGSAYEQYF,TGTGCCAGCAGCTTAGGGGGACAGGGCTCCGCCTACGAGCAGTACTTC
TRBV12-3/TRBV12-4,TRBJ1-2,-,few,CASTTDSLIYGYTF,TGTGCCAGCACCACGGACAGTCTCATCTATGGCTACACCTTC
TRBV4-2,TRBJ2-7,-,-,CASSQDVEGYEQYF,TGTGCCAGCAGCCAAGACGTCGAGGGTTACGAGCAGTACTTC
TRBV12-3/TRBV12-4,TRBJ1-5,-,few,CASAPVGQPQHF,TGTGCCAGCGCCCCCGTCGGGCAGCCCCAGCATTTT
TRBV29-1,TRBJ2-5,-,few,CSVAGRERRETQYF,TGCAGCGTTGCTGGGCGCGAGAGACGAGAGACCCAGTACTTC
TRBV3-1,TRBJ2-7,-,-,CASSQNRAHYEQYF,TGTGCCAGCAGCCAAAACAGGGCCCACTACGAGCAGTACTTC
TRBV7-2,TRBJ2-2,TRBD2,-,CASSRRVAGRTGELFF,TGTGCCAGCAGCCGCCGGGTAGCGGGAAGAACCGGGGAGCTGTTTTTT
TRBV10-3,TRBJ2-1,-,few,CAISEPPPGEQFF,TGTGCCATCAGTGAGCCCCCACCAGGTGAGCAGTTCTTC
TRBV6-2/TRBV6-3,TRBJ1-2,TRBD1,-,CASRTGINYGYTF,TGTGCCAGCCGGACAGGGATTAACTATGGCTACACCTTC
TRBV11-2,TRBJ2-2,-,-,CASSSNLKPGELFF,TGTGCCAGCAGCTCCAATCTCAAGCCCGGGGAGCTGTTTTTT
TRBV11-2,TRBJ2-5,TRBD2,-,CASRHPWQGLAGMETQYF,TGTGCCAGCAGACATCCCTGGCAGGGACTAGCGGGAATGGAGACCCAGTACTTC
TRBV7-3,TRBJ2-2,-,-,CASSQGHGELFF,TGTGCCAGCAGCCAAGGGCACGGGGAGCTGTTTTTT
TRBV7-9,TRBJ2-1,TRBD2,-,CASNLPSGRTNEQFF,TGTGCCAGCAACTTGCCTAGCGGGAGGACGAATGAGCAGTTCTTC
TRBV11-1,TRBJ2-7,-,few,CASSSTGTPGSSSYEQYF,TGTGCCAGCAGTTCAACAGGGACCCCCGGTTCCTCAAGCTACGAGCAGTACTTC
TRBV20-1,TRBJ2-2,TRBD2,-,CSALGLDNTGELFF,TGCAGTGCTCTTGGACTAGATAACACCGGGGAGCTGTTTTTT
TRBV14,TRBJ2-7,TRBD2,many,CASSLGTSGSMQYF,TGTGCCAGCAGCCTCGGGACTAGCGGGAGCATGCAGTACTTC
TRBV6-1,TRBJ1-2,-,-,CASSRGGRRYGYTF,TGTGCCAGCAGCCGCGGGGGACGACGCTATGGCTACACCTTC
TRBV10-3,TRBJ2-5,-,-,CAISEVRGSLETQYF,TGTGCCATCAGTGAGGTCCGGGGATCTCTAGAGACCCAGTACTTC
TRBV29-1,TRBJ1-2,TRBD1,-,CSAGGRNYGYTF,TGCAGCGCAGGGGGCCGCAACTATGGCTACACCTTC
TRBV12-3/TRBV12-4,TRBJ2-1,TRBD2,-,CASSLLGGYEQFF,TGTGCCAGCAGTTTATTGGGAGGGTACGAGCAGTTCTTC
TRBV7-2,TRBJ1-2,TRBD1,few,CASSSKPLGDSSGYTF,TGTGCCAGCAGCTCCAAACCACTCGGGGACAGTAGTGGCTACACCTTC
TRBV3-1,TRBJ2-2,-,-,CASSQDLGRARDTGELFF,TGTGCCAGCAGCCAAGATTTAGGCCGTGCCAGGGACACCGGGGAGCTGTTTTTT
TRBV12-3/TRBV12-4,TRBJ2-3,-,few,CASSSARRDQDTQYF,TGTGCCAGCAGTTCTGCCCGGAGAGATCAAGATACGCAGTATTTT
TRBV25-1,TRBJ1-1,-,-,CASSEGARATEAFF,TGTGCCAGCAGTGAGGGGGCCAGGGCCACTGAAGCTTTCTTT
TRBV9,TRBJ2-5,-,few,CASSVGSAPETQYF,TGTGCCAGCAGCGTAGGGTCAGCACCAGAGACCCAGTACTTC
TRBV20-1,TRBJ2-3,TRBD2,-,CSARIWGLATDTQYF,TGCAGTGCTCGAATTTGGGGACTAGCAACAGATACGCAGTATTTT
TRBV20-1,TRBJ2-1,TRBD2,-,CSARAASGSDEQFF,TGCAGTGCCCGAGCGGCTAGCGGGAGCGATGAGCAGTTCTTC
TRBV10-3,TRBJ2-1,TRBD1,-,CAISDSGQGGHNEQFF,TGTGCCATCAGTGATTCGGGACAGGGTGGGCACAATGAGCAGTTCTTC
TRBV4-1,TRBJ2-5,TRBD2,once,CASSQGLAGGLIQETQYF,TGCGCCAGCAGCCAAGGACTAGCGGGGGGCCTGATCCAAGAGACCCAGTACTTC
TRBV7-2,TRBJ2-7,TRBD2,few,CASSRQTSGLSSYEQYF,TGTGCCAGCAGCCGACAGACTAGCGGCCTTAGCTCCTACGAGCAGTACTTC
TRBV11-2,TRBJ2-2,-,few,CASSPPYTGELFF,TGTGCCAGCAGCCCCCCCTACACCGGGGAGCTGTTTTTT
TRBV20-1,TRBJ2-7,TRBD1,many,CSARTGAYEQYF,TGCAGTGCTAGGACAGGGGCCTACGAGCAGTACTTC
TRBV18,TRBJ1-1,TRBD1,-,CASSSSTGVAFF,TGTGCCAGCTCATCTTCGACAGGGGTGGCTTTCTTT
TRBV23-1,TRBJ2-1,-,-,CASSHRTSRPYNEQFF,TGCGCCAGCAGTCACCGAACCTCTCGACCGTACAATGAGCAGTTCTTC
TRBV5-1,TRBJ2-7,-,-,CASSPDREQYF,TGCGCCAGCAGCCCTGATCGCGAGCAGTACTTC
TRBV5-1,TRBJ2-7,TRBD2,few,CASSSTSGGARVQYF,TGCGCCAGCAGCTCGACTAGCGGGGGGGCTAGGGTGCAGTACTTC
TRBV4-1,TRBJ2-3,-,-,CASSQVTRSFTDTQYF,TGCGCCAGCAGCCAAGTAACTAGGTCTTTCACAGATACGCAGTATTTT
TRBV12-3/TRBV12-4,TRBJ2-7,TRBD1,-,CASSWGQQWYEQYF,TGTGCCAGCAGTTGGGGACAGCAATGGTACGAGCAGTACTTC
TRBV12-3/TRBV12-4,TRBJ2-3,TRBD2,-,CASSQTSGGFHTQYF,TGTGCCAGCAGTCAAACTAGCGGGGGTTTTCATACGCAGTATTTT
TRBV20-1,TRBJ1-6,-,-,CSAPGLTTGNSPLHF,TGCAGTGCCCCCGGCCTTACTACAGGGAATTCACCCCTCCACTTT
TRBV9,TRBJ2-5,-,-,CASSVSGVQETQYF,TGTGCCAGCAGCGTGTCAGGCGTACAAGAGACCCAGTACTTC